This entry concerns a single T cell receptor (beta chain). Its specificity is unknown. Only in-frame clones appear in the TCRdb table, and some are missing; sequencing was by immunoSEQ multiplex PCR. The profile shows tens of thousands of clones, 91% of them singletons. The data belong to a study of graft-versus-host responses after intestinal transplantation. Looking at the study overall: Recipients underwent multivisceral, liver-intestinal, or isolated intestinal transplants. Every recipient underwent anti-thymocyte globulin induction, then tacrolimus and steroids for about three years.

Germline CDR1 reads MNHEY; CDR2 reads SVGAGI. The CDR3 consists of 11 residues. Trimming removed 5 bases at V and 7 bases at J, with 8 bases between. Study-wide results and caveats: Early post-transplant HvG declines were associated with peak circulating GvH clone levels. Subjects displaying graft-donor T cell macrochimerism possessed elevated graft-versus-host to host-versus-graft clonal ratios inside allografts.

This clonotype was sampled from a human donor who received an intestinal transplant. The starting material was unstimulated CD4+ T cells sorted from spleen or lymph node cells, obtained before intestinal transplant. This chain uses TRBV6-5 with TRBJ1-1; D may be TRBD1 (6 bases). For the CDR3, the DNA is TGTGCCAGCAGTATAGGGGGTGAAGCTTTCTTT. Its protein product is CASSIGGEAFF.